This T cell receptor (beta chain) was identified in a study of T cells after posttransplantation cyclophosphamide. Study-wide findings and caveats: Recipient CMV seropositivity and CMV reactivation strongly tracked TRB clonality. Tissue-infiltrating T cells from skin or gut overlapped little with blood T cells.

Method: immunoSEQ multiplex PCR; TCRdb's copy keeps in-frame clones and lacks some. The sample lists roughly 8,000 clones, none appearing once, the ten largest making up around 23%. This clone was observed many times. The antigen is unknown. Trimming stripped 4 bases from V and 3 bases from J, with 20 bases between. Germline CDR1 and CDR2: SGHRS and YFSETQ. This CDR3 contains 17 residues. A marrow graft followed busulfan-fludarabine conditioning, with cyclophosphamide on days +3 and +4. The TCR comes from a female patient in her 60s who received an allogeneic stem cell transplant from an unrelated donor, was CMV-positive, and had acute GVHD only. Some T cells could come from the graft donor. The genes are TRBV5-1 and TRBJ2-1; D is possibly TRBD2 (6 bases). The specimen was PBMCs, collected 90 to 100 days after allogeneic stem cell transplant with posttransplant cyclophosphamide. This CDR3 reads CASSVGLPTSSYNEQFF. The CDR3 coding sequence is TGCGCCAGCAGCGTCGGACTCCCGACTAGTAGCTACAATGAGCAGTTCTTC.